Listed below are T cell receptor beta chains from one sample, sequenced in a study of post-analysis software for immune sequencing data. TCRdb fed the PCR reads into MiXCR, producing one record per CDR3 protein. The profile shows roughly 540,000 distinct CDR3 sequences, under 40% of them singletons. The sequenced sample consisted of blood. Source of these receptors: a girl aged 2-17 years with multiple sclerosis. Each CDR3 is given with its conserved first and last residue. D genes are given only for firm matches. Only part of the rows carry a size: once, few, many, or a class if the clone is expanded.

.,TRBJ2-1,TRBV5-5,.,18,CASSPGSRLAFTYNEQFF,TGTGCCAGCAGCCCCGGATCTAGGCTAGCGTTTACCTACAATGAGCAGTTCTTC
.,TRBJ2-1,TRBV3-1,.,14,CAGSRQSTYNEQFF,TGTGCCGGCAGCCGCCAGTCCACCTACAATGAGCAGTTCTTC
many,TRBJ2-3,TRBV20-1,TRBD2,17,CSAAPRSGLADTDTQYF,TGCAGTGCTGCACCGCGATCGGGACTAGCGGACACAGATACGCAGTATTTT
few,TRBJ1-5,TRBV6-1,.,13,CASSEGSHQPQHF,TGTGCCAGCAGTGAGGGCAGCCATCAGCCCCAGCATTTT
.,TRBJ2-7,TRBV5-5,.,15,CASSFAPGSSYEQYF,TGTGCCAGCAGCTTCGCTCCGGGAAGCTCCTACGAGCAGTACTTC
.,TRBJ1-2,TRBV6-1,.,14,CASSDLHGGGGYTF,TGTGCCAGCAGTGACCTCCACGGTGGCGGGGGCTACACCTTC
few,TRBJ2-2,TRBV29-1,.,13,CSVELLNTGELFF,TGCAGCGTTGAACTACTGAACACCGGGGAGCTGTTTTTT
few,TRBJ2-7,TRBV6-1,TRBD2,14,CAVVQRGASYEQYF,TGTGCCGTGGTCCAGCGGGGGGCATCCTACGAGCAGTACTTC
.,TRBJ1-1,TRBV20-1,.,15,CSARQGSGLNTEAFF,TGCAGTGCTAGACAGGGAAGCGGCTTGAACACTGAAGCTTTCTTT
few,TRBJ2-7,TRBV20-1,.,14,CSGVPAAVAYEQYF,TGCAGTGGGGTTCCGGCGGCAGTCGCCTACGAGCAGTACTTC
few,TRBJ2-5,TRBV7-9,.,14,CASSLVSTGETQYF,TGTGCCAGCAGCTTAGTATCCACCGGGGAGACCCAGTACTTC
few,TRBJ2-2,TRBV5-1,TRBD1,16,CASSWGQGENTGELFF,TGCGCCAGCAGCTGGGGACAGGGAGAGAACACCGGGGAGCTGTTTTTT
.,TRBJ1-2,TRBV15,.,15,CATSRDLQARYGYTF,TGTGCCACCAGCAGAGACCTACAGGCTAGATATGGCTACACCTTC
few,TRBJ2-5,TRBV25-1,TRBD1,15,CASRWTGGSMETQYF,TGTGCCAGCAGATGGACAGGGGGCAGTATGGAGACCCAGTACTTC
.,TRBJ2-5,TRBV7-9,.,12,CASSLLYETQYF,TGTGCCAGCAGCTTATTGTATGAGACCCAGTACTTC
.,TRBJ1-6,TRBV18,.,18,CASSPLRDGGPSNSPLHF,TGTGCCAGCTCACCCCTGCGCGATGGGGGGCCCTCGAATTCACCCCTCCACTTT
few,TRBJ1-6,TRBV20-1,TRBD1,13,CSARDRVSSPLHF,TGCAGTGCTCGGGACAGGGTTAGTTCACCCCTCCACTTT
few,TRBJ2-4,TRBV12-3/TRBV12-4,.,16,CASSLARQLAKNIQYF,TGTGCCAGCAGTTTAGCCCGACAGTTAGCCAAAAACATTCAGTACTTC
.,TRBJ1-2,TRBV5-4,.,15,CASSSQIQGNYGYTF,TGTGCCAGCAGCTCACAGATACAGGGTAACTATGGCTACACCTTC